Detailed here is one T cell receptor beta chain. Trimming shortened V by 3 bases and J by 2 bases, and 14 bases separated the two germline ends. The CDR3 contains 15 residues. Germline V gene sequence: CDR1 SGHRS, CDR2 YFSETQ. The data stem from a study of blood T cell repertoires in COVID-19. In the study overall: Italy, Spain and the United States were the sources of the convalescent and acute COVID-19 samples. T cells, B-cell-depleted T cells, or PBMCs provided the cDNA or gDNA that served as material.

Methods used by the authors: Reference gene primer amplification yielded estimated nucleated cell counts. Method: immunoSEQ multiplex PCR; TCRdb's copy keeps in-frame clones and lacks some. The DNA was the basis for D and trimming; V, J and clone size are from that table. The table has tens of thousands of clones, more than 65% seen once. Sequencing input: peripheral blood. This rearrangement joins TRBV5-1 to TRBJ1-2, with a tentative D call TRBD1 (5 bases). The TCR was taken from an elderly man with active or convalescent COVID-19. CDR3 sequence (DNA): TGCGCCAGCAGCTCCTCGGGGGGGAAAAACTATGGCTACACCTTC. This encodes CASSSSGGKNYGYTF.